Here is one TCR beta chain with its context. Its antigen remains unknown. Trimming stripped 2 bases from V and 0 bases from J, with 6 bases between. Germline V gene sequence: CDR1 SGHRS, CDR2 YFSETQ. This CDR3 is built from 13 residues. This sample was taken from a study of T-cell reconstitution after alpha-beta-depleted transplantation in children. A TCRbeta library incorporating unique molecular identifiers was prepared. TCRdb reprocessed the PCR reads via MiXCR and lists one record per CDR3 protein. This repertoire shows approximately 430,000 distinct CDR3 sequences, roughly 15% found once; its top ten account for approximately 28%. Study-level results: Expanded graft clones, several hundred of them, were reportedly the source of alpha-beta T cells about two months after transplant.

This receptor was obtained from a boy under three years old who had a stem cell transplant for Wiskott-Aldrich syndrome, so the T cells may come from the graft donor. The chain employs TRBV5-1 and TRBJ2-7; no definite D call. The sample in question was PBMCs, mostly from graft donor cells, obtained 360 days after TCRalphabeta/CD19-depleted stem cell transplant. CDR3 in amino acids: CASSFPGSYEQYF. The CDR3, as DNA: TGCGCCAGCAGCTTTCCGGGCTCCTACGAGCAGTACTTC.